Included here is one TCR beta chain sequence, with context. As yet, its antigen is unknown. The CDR3 consists of 15 residues. Trimming removed 2 bases from V and 4 bases from J, with 13 bases in between. Germline assignment: CDR1 SGHTA and CDR2 FQGNSA. Individual cDNA molecules each received unique molecular identifiers attached to them. Via MiXCR, TCRdb re-called the 5' RACE reads, giving one row per CDR3 protein. The top ten hold under 2% of the sample, which has 70,000 or so distinct CDR3 sequences, 10% to 15% seen once. This sample is part of a study of early T cells in non-severe SARS-CoV-2 infection. Study in general: Sequencing targeted bulk RNA from unsorted whole blood, leaving chains unpaired. Notes on the study in general: Lookups in VDJdb leaned toward anti-spike CD8 responses and missed private and CD4 specificities.

This TCR was sampled from an adult who was a healthcare worker with PCR-confirmed SARS-CoV-2 infection or an uninfected control (not recorded which). Sequenced input: whole blood. The chain combines TRBV7-2 with TRBJ2-3, with D possibly TRBD1 on 6 matching bases. Here the CDR3 DNA reads TGTGCCAGCAGCTTATTTGGGGGCGGACCAGATACGCAGTATTTT. It is translated as CASSLFGGGPDTQYF.